This T cell receptor (beta chain) emerged from a study of blood T cell repertoires in COVID-19. Trimming took 5 bases from V and 8 from J; bases not matched to a gene: 8. Germline V gene data show CDR1 as SGHDT and CDR2 as YYEEEE. The CDR3 consists of 15 residues. Clones were sequenced by immunoSEQ multiplex PCR, and TCRdb holds only the in-frame ones, with some missing. In the table there are over 110,000 clones, approximately 89% of which are singletons. Sequenced: peripheral blood. The source is a human donor in a cohort sampled during active COVID-19. V and J are TRBV5-6 and TRBJ2-1, with TRBD1 matching over 12 bases. The CDR3 protein is CASSSGTGGRYEQFF. The CDR3 coding sequence is TGTGCCAGCAGTTCCGGGACAGGGGGCCGGTATGAGCAGTTCTTC.